This TCR beta chain comes out of a study of T-cell memory formation after mild COVID-19. Regarding the study as a whole: Several responding clones turned up in pre-infection memory, indicating that cross-reactive memory may have taken part. Second-wave clones peaking on day 37 lacked confirmed SARS-CoV-2 specificity.

As to this clonotype: Antigen specificity is unknown.

Germline assignment: CDR1 LGHDT and CDR2 YNNKEL (reference sequence). This CDR3 region has 14 residues. V was pared by 2 bases and J by 7 bases, with 14 bases between. Via MiXCR, TCRdb re-called the 5' RACE reads, giving one row per CDR3 protein. Found here are 350,000 to 400,000 distinct CDR3 sequences, around a fifth of them singletons; the top ten hold roughly an eighth. The specimen sequenced was PBMCs or a T cell subset sorted from them (not recorded which). The chain has TRBV3-1 and TRBJ1-2, with D tentatively TRBD1 (6 bases). The sequence was collected from an adult woman who had mild COVID-19 (a few samples of this study predate the infection). Cell type and time point are not known. In nucleotides, the CDR3 is TGTGCCAGCAGCCAACTTCCAGGGGTCGGTGGCTACACCTTC. It translates to CASSQLPGVGGYTF.